This entry lists 11 T cell receptor beta chains sequenced from one sample in a study of cytomegalovirus exposure and HLA in healthy donors. Primers: 60 Vbeta forward and 13 Jbeta reverse. TCRdb's table, derived via immunoSEQ multiplex PCR, lists solely in-frame clones and lacks some. The sample includes roughly 180,000 clones, roughly 85% seen only once; the top ten take 1%. The specimen sequenced was PBMCs. These TCRs come from a boy younger than 10 in good health and CMV-seronegative.

The chain recombines TRBV27 with TRBJ2-5; TRBD1 aligns across 7 bases. The germline gives CDR1 MNHEY, CDR2 SMNVEV (reference sequence). The CDR3 is 16 amino acids. The ends lost 4 bases at V and 5 bases at J; junction bases unmatched: 13. The CDR3 loop reads CASSSNRQGMEETQYF. CDR3 coding DNA: TGTGCCAGCAGTTCTAACAGACAGGGTATGGAGGAGACCCAGTACTTC.

CDR3 DNA: TGTGCCAGCAGCTCCGACAGGAAGGAAAAACTGTTTTTT. Protein product: CASSSDRKEKLFF. The V and J genes are TRBV6-5 and TRBJ1-4; D perhaps matches TRBD1 (6 bases). CDR1 is MNHEY, CDR2 SVGAGI, per germline. Trimming left V 6 bases short and J 8 bases short, with 13 bases between. The CDR3 extends over 13 amino acids.

J is TRBJ1-2 and V is TRBV2, with TRBD1 matching over 9 bases. In germline, CDR1 is SNHLY, CDR2 FYNNEI. After removal of 5 bases from V and 4 bases from J, the junction contained 5 bases not matched to a gene. CDR3 length: 14 residues. CDR3 DNA sequence: TGTGCCAGCAGTTTTGGGACAGGGAGCTATGGCTACACCTTC. Its translation is CASSFGTGSYGYTF.

The chain joins TRBV27 to TRBJ2-1, with 10 bases that match TRBD2. Germline-derived CDR1 and CDR2 are MNHEY and SMNVEV (reference sequence). After removal of 5 bases from V and 6 bases from J, the junction contained 16 bases not matched to a gene. This CDR3 is built from 18 residues. The CDR3 reads CASSLIPPAGGPRNEQFF. The DNA for the CDR3 is TGTGCCAGCAGTCTCATACCGCCAGCGGGAGGGCCCCGCAATGAGCAGTTCTTC.

This chain uses TRBV10-3 with TRBJ2-7; 10 bases are shared with TRBD1. The CDR3 extends over 15 amino acids. V shed 10 bases, J shed 3 bases, and the junction held 12 bases outside the gene matches. Germline loops: CDR1 ENHRY, CDR2 SYGVKD. The chain's CDR3 is CATRTGGEGIYEQYV. The CDR3 nucleotides read TGTGCCACGCGGACAGGGGGTGAGGGAATCTACGAGCAGTACGTC.

For the CDR3, the DNA is TGTGCCAGTAGTATATTGAAGGGGGCCGGGTTGCGGGAGACCCAGTACTTC. Translating it yields CASSILKGAGLRETQYF. The chain carries TRBV19 and TRBJ2-5, with 7 bases that match TRBD1. In germline, CDR1 is LNHDA, CDR2 SQIVND (reference sequence). The CDR3 spans 17 residues. V was pared by 2 bases and J by 5 bases, with 14 bases of the junction left unmatched.

This CDR3 reads CASGGTGDEETQYF. DNA of the CDR3: TGTGCCAGCGGGGGGACAGGGGACGAAGAGACCCAGTACTTC. The chain carries TRBV28 and TRBJ2-5, with TRBD1 identical over 10 bases. The trim removed 8 bases at V and 3 bases at J, leaving 6 bases unmatched. CDR1 and CDR2 from the germline V gene are MDHEN and SYDVKM. The CDR3 runs 14 residues. The full variable domain, with the rest looked up from reference TRBV28 and TRBJ2-5, is DVKVTQSSRYLVKRTGEKVFLECVQDMDHENMFWYRQDPGLGLRLIYFSYDVKMKEKGDIPEGYSVSREKKERFSLILESASTNQTSMYLCASGGTGDEETQYFGPGTRLLVL.

V is TRBV19 and J is TRBJ1-2, with 8 bases lining up with TRBD1. CDR3 size: 14 residues. Germline V gene data show CDR1 as LNHDA and CDR2 as SQIVND (reference sequence). Unmatched junction bases numbered 16, after V lost 11 bases and J lost 8 bases. CDR3 sequence: CASTQRARGLGYTF. Here the CDR3 DNA reads TGTGCCTCTACCCAACGGGCCAGGGGGCTCGGCTACACCTTC.

This sequence joins TRBV7-2 and TRBJ2-3, with 7 positions matching TRBD1. CDR3 length: 14 residues. V shed 6 bases and J 1 base; nucleotides not matched to a gene: 4. Germline V gene lookup returns CDR1 SGHTA and CDR2 FQGNSA. CDR3 DNA: TGTGCCAGCAGAAGAGACAGGGGCACAGATACGCAGTATTTT. This translates into CASRRDRGTDTQYF.

V and J are TRBV27 and TRBJ2-5; D call uncertain. CDR3 length: 16 amino acids. Germline values: CDR1 MNHEY, CDR2 SMNVEV (reference sequence). V was clipped by 3 bases and J by 1 base, with 15 bases between them. In nucleotides, the CDR3 is TGTGCCAGCAGTTTCTCTGGAGTGACGGTCCAAGAGACCCAGTACTTC. Amino acid sequence: CASSFSGVTVQETQYF.

The chain uses TRBV13 and TRBJ2-7, with TRBD1 identical over 7 bases. Germline V gene sequence: CDR1 PRHDT, CDR2 FYEKMQ (reference sequence). The junction had 7 bases not matched to a gene; V was cut back by 5 bases and J by 0 bases. The CDR3 sequence is 15 residues long. CDR3: CASSGYRDSSYEQYF. As DNA, the CDR3 is TGTGCCAGCAGCGGATACCGGGACAGCTCCTACGAGCAGTACTTC.